A single sample gave rise to the 7 T cell receptor beta chains below, sequenced in a study of T cell responses to AZD1222 COVID-19 vaccine. Repertoires were generated with immunoSEQ multiplex PCR, while TCRdb's copy carries only in-frame clones and drops some. The table has 150,000 to 200,000 clones, roughly 93% seen once. Sample: peripheral blood, taken on day 0 of AZD1222 vaccination. The receptors come from an adult in good health.

J is TRBJ2-7 and V is TRBV7-8; 13 bases match TRBD2. Germline V gene data show CDR1 as SGHVS and CDR2 as FQNEAQ. With V trimmed by 5 bases and J by 6 bases, 10 bases remained unmatched. The CDR3 loop spans 16 amino acids. CDR3: CASSRRGGLAGPEQYF. DNA for the CDR3: TGTGCCAGCAGCCGGCGGGGGGGACTAGCGGGACCCGAGCAGTACTTC.

This clone has just one count. The rearrangement links TRBV7-6 to TRBJ2-2, with TRBD1 matching 8 bases. J was trimmed by 2 bases and V by 5 bases; bases with no gene match: 19. Germline loops: CDR1 SGHVS, CDR2 FNYEAQ. This CDR3 has 20 amino acids. CDR3 loop: CASSPSLFRTGSVNTGELFF. CDR3 nucleotide sequence: TGTGCCAGCAGCCCCAGCCTCTTCCGGACAGGGTCTGTCAACACCGGGGAGCTGTTTTTT.

A single count supports this clone. V usage is TRBV28 and J usage is TRBJ2-5; D is unclear. Germline V gene data show CDR1 as MDHEN and CDR2 as SYDVKM. V was trimmed by 5 bases and J by 6 bases, leaving 22 bases between them. The CDR3 has 16 residues. The CDR3 DNA reads as TGTGCCAGCAGTACGACTGGCGGTGTTGATGTTAAGACCCAGTACTTC. Residues: CASSTTGGVDVKTQYF.

The gene calls are TRBV15 and TRBJ1-1; perhaps TRBD1 as D (5 bases). There are 14 residues in the CDR3. Germline V CDR1 and CDR2: LNHNV, YYDKDF (reference sequence). The V end lost 9 bases, the J end lost 3 bases, and 17 bases lay between the germline ends. The CDR3 DNA reads TGTGCCACGACGCCCCGGGGGAGTTACACTGAAGCTTTCTTT. Its protein product is CATTPRGSYTEAFF.

CDR3 DNA sequence: TGTGCCAGCAGTGAGAGGACAGGGAGAACAGATACGCAGTATTTT. It yields the protein CASSERTGRTDTQYF. The V gene is TRBV25-1, the J gene TRBJ2-3, with TRBD1 identical over 8 bases. This CDR3 comprises 15 residues. The V segment lost 3 bases and the J segment 3 bases; nucleotides outside the gene matches: 5. The germline gives CDR1 MGHDK, CDR2 SYGVNS.

The chain combines TRBV11-2 with TRBJ2-4; D gene uncertain. This CDR3 has 17 residues. Germline V CDR1 and CDR2: SGHAT, FQNNGV. V was pared by 0 bases and J by 2 bases, with 14 bases between. The CDR3 sequence: CASSLDDGSGTKNIQYF. The DNA for the CDR3 is TGTGCCAGCAGCTTAGACGACGGCTCAGGCACCAAAAACATTCAGTACTTC.

This clone was recorded only once. Other DNA sequences in this specimen translate into the identical CDR3. The chain combines TRBV30 with TRBJ2-7, with TRBD1 identical over 10 bases. This CDR3 has 13 amino acids. V lost 2 bases and J lost 4; bases outside the gene matches: 2. In germline, CDR1 is GTSNPN, CDR2 SVGIG (reference sequence). CDR3 DNA sequence: TGTGCCTGGAGTCCGGGACAGGGGTACGAGCAGTACTTC. Translated, it gives CAWSPGQGYEQYF.